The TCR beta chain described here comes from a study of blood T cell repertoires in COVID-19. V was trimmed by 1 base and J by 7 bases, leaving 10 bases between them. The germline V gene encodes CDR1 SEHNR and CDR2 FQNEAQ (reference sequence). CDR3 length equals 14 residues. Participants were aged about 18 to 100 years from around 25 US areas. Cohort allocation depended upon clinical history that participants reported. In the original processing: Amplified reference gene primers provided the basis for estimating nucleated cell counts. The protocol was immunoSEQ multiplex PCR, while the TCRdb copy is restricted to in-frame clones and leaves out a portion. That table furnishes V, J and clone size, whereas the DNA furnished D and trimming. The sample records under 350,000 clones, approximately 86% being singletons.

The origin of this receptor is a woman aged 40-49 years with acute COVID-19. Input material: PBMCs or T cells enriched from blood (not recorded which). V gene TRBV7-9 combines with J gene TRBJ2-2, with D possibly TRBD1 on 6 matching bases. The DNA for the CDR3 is TGTGCCAGCAGCTTAGGCCAGGGGAGCGGGGAGCTGTTTTTT. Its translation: CASSLGQGSGELFF. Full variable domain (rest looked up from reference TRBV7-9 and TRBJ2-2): DTGVSQNPRHKITKRGQNVTFRCDPISEHNRLYWYRQTLGQGPEFLTYFQNEAQLEKSRLLSDRFSAERPKGSFSTLEIQRTEQGDSAMYLCASSLGQGSGELFFGEGSRLTVL.